Each of the 24 T cell receptor beta chains below was sequenced from the same sample in a study of regulatory and conventional T cells in RAG deficiency. The protocol was immunoSEQ multiplex PCR, while the TCRdb copy is restricted to in-frame clones and leaves out a portion. The table records over 7,500 clones, 80% of them present only once. These records were also assigned to another study, of regulatory T cells. This second study says: Amplification used 52 TRBV primers and 13 TRBJ primers.

The source material was CD8+ T cells sorted from blood. The receptors originated from a human donor in good health.

In its sample, this clone was seen a few times. J is TRBJ1-2 and V is TRBV5-5; 8 bases fit TRBD1. Germline CDR1 is SGHKS and CDR2 is YYEKEE (reference sequence). This CDR3 is built from 16 residues. Germline trimming cut 6 bases from V and 3 bases from J; bases unmatched to any gene: 13. CDR3 sequence reads: CASTGTGGHPDYGYTF. CDR3 nucleotide sequence: TGTGCCAGCACCGGGACAGGAGGTCACCCCGACTATGGCTACACCTTC.

J is TRBJ2-3 and V is TRBV4-1; 8 bases map to TRBD1. V lost 1 base, J lost 2 bases, and 5 bases stayed unmatched. There are 16 residues in the CDR3. CDR1 and CDR2 (germline): MGHRA, YSYEKL. CDR3 DNA: TGCGCCAGCAGCCAAGCACAGGGGGGTCTCACAGATACGCAGTATTTT. It specifies CASSQAQGGLTDTQYF.

The V gene is TRBV6-5, the J gene TRBJ2-1, with D perhaps TRBD2 (6 bases). Trimming removed 8 bases from V and 5 bases from J, with 16 bases in between. This CDR3 is 14 amino acids long. The germline V gene encodes CDR1 MNHEY and CDR2 SVGAGI. CDR3 loop: CASHVGGGHNEQFF. The CDR3 bases are TGTGCCAGCCATGTGGGGGGTGGACACAATGAGCAGTTCTTC.

This chain joins TRBV28 and TRBJ2-7; D perhaps matches TRBD2 (5 bases). The CDR3 is 13 residues long. V lost 4 bases to trimming and J lost 6 bases, with 13 bases between them. The V gene's germline CDR1 is MDHEN and CDR2 SYDVKM. CDR3 in amino acids: CASSSRLEAEQYF. CDR3 nucleotide sequence: TGTGCCAGCAGTTCTCGGTTGGAGGCCGAGCAGTACTTC.

The chain links TRBV5-1 to TRBJ2-1, with 11 positions matching TRBD1. Germline CDR1 SGHRS, CDR2 YFSETQ. The CDR3 has 16 amino acids. The junction had 9 bases not matched to a gene; V was cut back by 4 bases and J by 6 bases. The CDR3 DNA follows: TGCGCCAGCAGCACCCAGGGGACAGGGGGAGGCAATGAGCAGTTCTTC. It is translated as CASSTQGTGGGNEQFF.

The chain joins TRBV19 to TRBJ1-2, with D maybe TRBD1 (5 bases). Germline V gene sequence: CDR1 LNHDA, CDR2 SQIVND (reference sequence). With 7 bases removed from V and 3 bases from J, the gap between germline ends came to 24 bases. The CDR3 extends over 17 amino acids. In DNA, the CDR3 is TGTGCCAGTACCACTAAATTAGGGGCAGGGACGGACTATGGCTACACCTTC. This translates into CASTTKLGAGTDYGYTF.

The rearrangement uses TRBV5-4 and TRBJ2-1; 7 nucleotides line up with TRBD1. The V and J ends lost 3 bases and 4 bases, in that order; junction bases with no gene match: 10. Germline-derived CDR1 and CDR2 are SGHNT and YYREEE (reference sequence). The CDR3 runs 16 residues. Here the CDR3 DNA reads TGTGCCAGCAGCTACCAACAGGGGTGGCCTTACAATGAGCAGTTCTTC. Its translation is CASSYQQGWPYNEQFF.

This clone showed up just once. The chain combines TRBV27 with TRBJ2-5; D is unclear. The last part of the DNA fits TRBJ2-7 better; the J call may be wrong. Germline CDR1 MNHEY, CDR2 SMNVEV (reference sequence). The CDR3 length is 13 residues. CDR3 sequence (DNA): TGTGCCAGCAGTTTACAGAGCTCCTACGAGCAGTACTTC. Amino acids: CASSLQSSYEQYF.

This rearrangement joins TRBV11-2 to TRBJ2-5, with 7 bases aligning to TRBD1. CDR3 size: 16 residues. Germline assignment: CDR1 SGHAT and CDR2 FQNNGV. Unmatched junction bases numbered 13, after V lost 5 bases and J lost 4 bases. The CDR3 DNA sequence: TGTGCCAGCAGCCTAGGATCGACAGGGTGGGGAGAGACCCAGTACTTC. Its protein product is CASSLGSTGWGETQYF.

This rearrangement joins TRBV7-8 to TRBJ2-2; the match to TRBD1 covers 7 bases. The J segment lost 6 bases and the V segment lost 4 bases, leaving 5 bases of the junction unmatched. Germline CDR1 is SGHVS and CDR2 is FQNEAQ. This CDR3 is 14 amino acids long. Written as DNA, the CDR3 is TGTGCCAGCAGCTCCCGGGACAGCGCCGGGGAGCTGTTTTTT. It translates to CASSSRDSAGELFF.

The chain employs TRBV5-4 and TRBJ2-2, with D perhaps TRBD1 (5 bases). Per the germline V gene, CDR1 is SGHNT and CDR2 is YYREEE (reference sequence). The CDR3 is made up of 16 amino acids. Trimming shortened V by 0 bases and J by 0 bases, and 9 bases separated the two germline ends. CDR3 bases: TGTGCCAGCAGCTTGGTGGGGCTTCCGAACACCGGGGAGCTGTTTTTT. Amino acids: CASSLVGLPNTGELFF.

This clone was counted a few times. The sample carries other DNA sequences with the same CDR3. This chain connects TRBV30 to TRBJ2-3, with D perhaps assigned TRBD1 or TRBD2 (5 bases each). Germline CDR1 reads GTSNPN; CDR2 reads SVGIG (reference sequence). CDR3 length: 10 amino acids. The CDR3, as DNA: TGTGCGTGGGGGTTGGATACGCAGTATTTT. Translation gives CAWGLDTQYF.

A remark on this clone: Different DNA sequences within this sample yield the same CDR3. This chain connects TRBV9 to TRBJ2-7, with TRBD1 matching 10 bases. Trimming took 2 bases from V and 3 from J; bases not matched to a gene: 2. The length of the CDR3 is 14 residues. Germline CDR1 and CDR2: SGDLS and YYNGEE. This CDR3 is CASSVGTGVYEQYF. The CDR3, as DNA: TGTGCCAGCAGCGTCGGGACAGGGGTCTACGAGCAGTACTTC.

This clone was counted only a few times. The identical CDR3 is also encoded by other nucleotide sequences in the sample. This chain links TRBV19 with TRBJ2-1; D gene uncertain. This CDR3 has 15 amino acids. Trimming took off 1 base at V and 2 bases at J, with 9 bases between the two ends. Germline CDR1 is LNHDA and CDR2 is SQIVND (reference sequence). This chain's CDR3 is CASSIVGGPYNEQFF. Here the CDR3 DNA reads TGTGCCAGTAGTATAGTTGGTGGCCCCTACAATGAGCAGTTCTTC.

The chain uses TRBV7-6 and TRBJ2-1; 13 nucleotides align to TRBD2. Looked up from germline, CDR1 is SGHVS and CDR2 is FNYEAQ. The CDR3 totals 18 residues. V gave up 3 bases and J gave up 5 bases; unmatched junction bases: 10. CDR3 protein: CASSFVGGTSGENNEQFF. DNA for the CDR3: TGTGCCAGCAGCTTTGTGGGGGGGACTAGCGGGGAAAACAATGAGCAGTTCTTC.

V and J are TRBV4-1 and TRBJ2-2; TRBD2 might be the D (6 bases). Germline values: CDR1 MGHRA, CDR2 YSYEKL. CDR3 length equals 17 residues. V lost 4 bases, J lost 0 bases, and 15 bases lay in between. The CDR3 reads CASSLRGGLTNTGELFF. The DNA for the CDR3 is TGCGCCAGCAGCCTCCGAGGAGGACTAACGAACACCGGGGAGCTGTTTTTT.

V and J are TRBV2 and TRBJ2-7, with no clear D. Germline CDR1 reads SNHLY; CDR2 reads FYNNEI. The CDR3 consists of 10 residues. V lost 6 bases to trimming and J lost 6 bases, with 6 bases between them. CDR3 residues: CASRGFEQYF. CDR3 in DNA: TGTGCCAGCAGGGGTTTCGAGCAGTACTTC.

The J gene is TRBJ2-1, the V gene TRBV12-2. TRBV12-2 is a documented pseudogene. CDR3 length: 12 amino acids. The chain's CDR3 is CASSSWNNEQFF. Written as DNA, the CDR3 is TGTGCCAGCAGCTCCTGGAACAATGAGCAGTTCTTC.

V usage is TRBV4-1 and J usage is TRBJ2-7; 10 nucleotides match TRBD1. The germline gives CDR1 MGHRA, CDR2 YSYEKL. This CDR3 spans 16 amino acids. V shed 1 base, J shed 3 bases, and the junction held 6 bases outside the gene matches. The CDR3 coding sequence is TGCGCCAGCAGCCAAGGGACAGGGGGAGGTTACTACGAGCAGTACTTC. Its protein is CASSQGTGGGYYEQYF.

The DNA of the CDR3 is TGTGCCAGCAGCTTGGGGAGCGGACGCTACAATGAGCAGTTCTTC. Translating it yields CASSLGSGRYNEQFF. The chain has TRBV7-9 and TRBJ2-1, with D maybe TRBD2 (5 bases). V was shortened by 3 bases and J by 3 bases, with 12 bases between the two germline ends. This CDR3 spans 15 amino acids. Germline CDR1 and CDR2: SEHNR and FQNEAQ (reference sequence).

The V and J genes are TRBV4-1 and TRBJ2-1, with TRBD1 matching 7 bases. The CDR3 spans 15 residues. Germline-derived CDR1 and CDR2 are MGHRA and YSYEKL. V was pared by 3 bases and J by 8 bases, with 10 bases of the junction left unmatched. The CDR3 DNA is TGCGCCAGCAGCCAGCGGCACTTCGGACAGGATGAGCAGTTCTTC. Amino acids: CASSQRHFGQDEQFF.

The chain has TRBV5-4 and TRBJ1-2; D unresolved. Trimming stripped 1 base from V and 4 bases from J, with 20 bases between. CDR1 is SGHNT and CDR2 is YYREEE in the germline V gene (reference sequence). The length of the CDR3 is 17 residues. This CDR3 is CASSLTLGGSGFYGYTF. The CDR3 coding sequence is TGTGCCAGCAGCTTGACATTGGGTGGGTCAGGCTTCTATGGCTACACCTTC.

This clone showed up just once. V and J are TRBV30 and TRBJ2-1; D not certain. Germline V gene data show CDR1 as GTSNPN and CDR2 as SVGIG (reference sequence). The ends were cut back, 3 bases at V and 10 bases at J, with 7 bases in the middle. This CDR3 is built from 10 residues. The CDR3 nucleotides are TGTGCCTGGAGCTTCAGGGAGCAGTTCTTC. This sequence encodes CAWSFREQFF.

V usage is TRBV5-8 and J usage is TRBJ2-1; D may match TRBD1 or TRBD2 (5 bases each). V lost 2 bases and J lost 8, with 17 bases in between. The CDR3 runs to 15 residues. CDR1 SGHTS and CDR2 YDEGEE come from the germline V gene. Here the CDR3 reads CASSFRAGLGDEQFF. The CDR3 region has the DNA TGTGCCAGCAGCTTTAGGGCGGGTCTGGGGGATGAGCAGTTCTTC.